This T cell receptor beta chain was identified during a study of shared clonotypes between healthy human individuals. Study overall: With ages of 18 to 49, the donors were two women and three men. Study results and limitations: Clonotypes shared by all four donors outscored non-shared clonotypes in generation probability. The rarefaction results pointed to incomplete sorted-subset sequencing despite large depth.

Germline V gene sequence: CDR1 SGHDN, CDR2 FVKESK. The CDR3 consists of 12 residues. V lost 5 bases and J lost 2, with 7 bases in between. Concerning this clone itself: Its antigen remains unidentified.

Profiled with immunoSEQ multiplex PCR; TCRdb holds only in-frame clones, not every one. The sample yields about 2.1 million clones, 90% to 95% seen once. CD45RO-negative CD8 cells positively selected for CCR7 made up the naive population, which excluded terminally differentiated effector memory CD45RA+ cells. Adult Caucasians living in Nashville, Tennessee made up all of the donors. Source material: naive CD8+ T cells from PBMCs. This receptor was identified in a man aged 18-30 years in good health. Some clones in this sample may be carry-over from other donors' samples. This sequence joins TRBV14 and TRBJ2-7, with D uncertain. The CDR3 nucleotides read TGTGCCAGCAGCTCAAGGCCCTACGAGCAGTACTTC. This encodes CASSSRPYEQYF.